Below, 26 T cell receptor beta chains from the same sample are listed, as sequenced in a study of T-cell reconstitution after alpha-beta-depleted transplantation in children. Unique molecular identifiers were incorporated when the TCRbeta library was constructed. TCRdb called the PCR reads again in MiXCR, with one record for every CDR3 protein. This sample carries over 300,000 distinct CDR3 sequences, 9% to 12% of them seen once, and the ten largest clones take 2% to 3%. This specimen consisted of PBMCs from the stem cell graft donor, obtained from the stem cell graft. Receptors originate from a human donor who donated a stem cell graft to a child with acute lymphoblastic leukemia.

This clonotype has a handful of counts. The V gene is TRBV5-1, the J gene TRBJ2-7, with TRBD1 matching over 7 bases. CDR3 length: 15 residues. The V gene end was trimmed by 1 base and the J gene end by 2 bases; junction bases not matched to a gene: 6. Germline V gene data show CDR1 as SGHRS and CDR2 as YFSETQ. The CDR3 coding sequence is TGCGCCAGCAGCTTGATTGGACAGGCACCCTACGAGCAGTACTTC. Protein: CASSLIGQAPYEQYF.

This clonotype came up a few times. The V and J genes are TRBV24-1 and TRBJ2-1; perhaps TRBD1 as D (7 bases). V was shortened by 4 bases and J by 5 bases, with 11 bases between the two germline ends. This CDR3 spans 14 amino acids. Germline V CDR1 and CDR2: KGHDR, SFDVKD. The CDR3 region has the DNA TGTGCCACCAGTGACGGGGGACAGAACAATGAGCAGTTCTTC. The encoded protein is CATSDGGQNNEQFF.

This clonotype was observed a few times. The chain joins TRBV20-1 to TRBJ2-1; either TRBD1 or TRBD2 may supply D (5 bases each). The CDR3 contains 14 residues. Germline values: CDR1 DFQATT, CDR2 SNEGSKA (reference sequence). The V end lost 0 bases, the J end lost 8 bases, and 14 bases lay between the germline ends. This CDR3 reads CSARDRRLGDEQFF. Written as DNA, the CDR3 is TGCAGTGCTAGAGATAGGCGACTGGGGGATGAGCAGTTCTTC.

This clonotype was recorded at least ten times. The chain uses TRBV28 and TRBJ2-5; 8 positions match TRBD2. This CDR3 has 16 residues. Germline V CDR1 and CDR2: MDHEN, SYDVKM. V dropped 5 bases and J dropped 4; count of bases not matched to a gene: 12. The CDR3 nucleotides read TGTGCCAGCAGTCCCCTGACCCCTGCGGGAGGAGAGACCCAGTACTTC. It specifies CASSPLTPAGGETQYF.

The chain carries TRBV5-1 and TRBJ1-4; D unclear. V was shortened by 4 bases and J by 5 bases, with 9 bases between the two germline ends. Germline lookup yields CDR1 SGHRS and CDR2 YFSETQ. This CDR3 is built from 13 residues. This CDR3 reads CASSPGINEKLFF. CDR3 DNA: TGCGCCAGCAGCCCCGGTATAAATGAAAAACTGTTTTTT. Filled out from reference TRBV5-1 and TRBJ1-4, the complete variable domain reads KAGVTQTPRYLIKTRGQQVTLSCSPISGHRSVSWYQQTPGQGLQFLFEYFSETQRNKGNFPGRFSGRQFSNSRSEMNVSTLELGDSALYLCASSPGINEKLFFGSGTQLSVL.

This clonotype was counted many times. The chain uses TRBV7-2 and TRBJ1-4; 7 bases agree with TRBD1. Looked up from germline, CDR1 is SGHTA and CDR2 is FQGNSA. Trimming took 5 bases from V and 10 from J; bases not matched to a gene: 7. The CDR3 has 13 amino acids. In DNA, the CDR3 is TGTGCCAGCAGCGCGACAGGGTTGGGAAAACTGTTTTTT. Its translation is CASSATGLGKLFF.

The gene calls are TRBV5-1 and TRBJ2-3, with D perhaps matching TRBD1 (5 bases). Germline assignment: CDR1 SGHRS and CDR2 YFSETQ. Trimming shortened V by 1 base and J by 2 bases, and 8 bases separated the two germline ends. CDR3 length: 14 residues. The CDR3 loop is CASSLRQTTDTQYF. The CDR3 coding sequence is TGCGCCAGCAGCTTGAGACAGACCACAGATACGCAGTATTTT.

This chain joins TRBV19 and TRBJ2-5; 8 nucleotides line up with TRBD1. The V gene end was trimmed by 6 bases and the J gene end by 3 bases; junction bases not matched to a gene: 6. In germline, CDR1 is LNHDA, CDR2 SQIVND (reference sequence). This CDR3 spans 14 amino acids. DNA of the CDR3: TGTGCCAGTAGCCCGACAGGGGAAGAAGAGACCCAGTACTTC. Protein sequence: CASSPTGEEETQYF.

This clonotype was detected only a few times. The gene calls are TRBV12-3 or TRBV12-4 and TRBJ1-5; D not resolved. The CDR3 is made up of 13 amino acids. The V end lost 10 bases, the J end lost 2 bases, and 12 bases lay between the germline ends. DNA for the CDR3: TGTGCCACCGCGCGGGGTGGCAATCAGCCCCAGCATTTT. The encoded protein is CATARGGNQPQHF.

V and J are TRBV11-2 and TRBJ2-3, with no clear D. This CDR3 has 16 amino acids. The V gene's germline CDR1 is SGHAT and CDR2 FQNNGV. V was trimmed by 4 bases and J by 5 bases, leaving 19 bases between them. CDR3 sequence: CASSSQLSSGRDTQYF. The CDR3 bases are TGTGCCAGCAGCTCCCAGCTCTCTTCAGGCCGAGATACGCAGTATTTT.

This rearrangement joins TRBV5-1 to TRBJ2-1; tentative D call: TRBD1 (5 bases). Germline CDR1 and CDR2: SGHRS and YFSETQ. Trimming took off 3 bases at V and 8 bases at J, with 21 bases between the two ends. CDR3 length: 16 amino acids. This chain's CDR3 is CASSSLRLVQGDEQFF. CDR3 nucleotides: TGCGCCAGCAGCTCCCTGCGGCTGGTGCAGGGCGATGAGCAGTTCTTC. The whole variable domain, filled in from reference TRBV5-1 and TRBJ2-1, reads KAGVTQTPRYLIKTRGQQVTLSCSPISGHRSVSWYQQTPGQGLQFLFEYFSETQRNKGNFPGRFSGRQFSNSRSEMNVSTLELGDSALYLCASSSLRLVQGDEQFFGPGTRLTVL.

This clonotype was counted a few times. Its ends do not fully match the called genes, so a read error is possible. The rearrangement uses TRBV4-3 and TRBJ2-1; 13 nucleotides match TRBD2. CDR3 length equals 14 residues. Germline V gives CDR1 LGHNA, CDR2 YSLEER. In DNA form, the CDR3 reads TGCGCCAGCAGCCAAGATCTGACTAGCGGGAGGTGTATCTTC. This encodes CASSQDLTSGRCIF.

The genes are TRBV7-2 and TRBJ1-6; D is unclear. Germline V lookup: CDR1 SGHTA, CDR2 FQGNSA. V was trimmed by 1 base and J by 5 bases, leaving 12 bases between them. This CDR3 has 16 residues. CDR3 amino acids: CASSLVAGADNSPLHF. CDR3 DNA sequence: TGTGCCAGCAGCTTAGTCGCGGGCGCAGATAATTCACCCCTCCACTTT.

This clonotype was seen more than once but under ten times. V gene TRBV7-6 combines with J gene TRBJ1-6, with a tentative D call TRBD1 (6 bases). The V gene's germline CDR1 is SGHVS and CDR2 FNYEAQ. Trimming removed 6 bases at V and 6 bases at J, with 9 bases between. The CDR3 is made up of 13 amino acids. CDR3 amino acids: CASSLDSNSPLHF. The CDR3 DNA sequence: TGTGCCAGCAGTTTGGACAGTAATTCACCCCTCCACTTT.

The chain employs TRBV7-2 and TRBJ2-1; 7 bases agree with TRBD2. The V gene end was trimmed by 2 bases and the J gene end by 7 bases; junction bases not matched to a gene: 11. Germline loops: CDR1 SGHTA, CDR2 FQGNSA. The CDR3 is made up of 16 amino acids. The CDR3 coding sequence is TGTGCCAGCAGCTTACAGGGCGCGGGAGCCCTTAATGAGCAGTTCTTC. It specifies CASSLQGAGALNEQFF.

This clonotype was found many times. The chain couples TRBV5-1 to TRBJ2-3; the match to TRBD2 covers 9 bases. The V gene end was trimmed by 1 base and the J gene end by 0 bases; junction bases not matched to a gene: 3. The CDR3 has 16 residues. The germline gives CDR1 SGHRS, CDR2 YFSETQ. CDR3 bases: TGCGCCAGCAGCTTGCCTAGCGGGGTGAGCACAGATACGCAGTATTTT. Its translation: CASSLPSGVSTDTQYF.

This clonotype was seen only a few times. The CDR3 bases are TGTGCCAGCAGTTACTCCAGCCGGGGGCGCAGGGAGACCCAGTACTTC. Translation: CASSYSSRGRRETQYF. This chain connects TRBV6-5 to TRBJ2-5; D tentatively fits TRBD1 or TRBD2 (6 bases each). V gave up 0 bases and J gave up 5 bases, with 16 bases separating them. The germline V gene encodes CDR1 MNHEY and CDR2 SVGAGI. This CDR3 has 16 residues.

In its sample, this clonotype was seen a few times. The gene calls are TRBV20-1 and TRBJ2-7, with 7 bases that match TRBD1. Trimming at V came to 0 bases and at J to 4 bases, leaving 6 bases not matched to a gene. Germline assignment: CDR1 DFQATT and CDR2 SNEGSKA (reference sequence). This CDR3 has 14 amino acids. The CDR3 protein is CSARDMGQIYEQYF. DNA of the CDR3: TGCAGTGCTAGAGATATGGGACAGATTTACGAGCAGTACTTC.

This chain connects TRBV12-3 or TRBV12-4 to TRBJ2-5; tentative D call: TRBD1 (6 bases). This CDR3 has 13 amino acids. The V end lost 6 bases, the J end lost 2 bases, and 10 bases lay between the germline ends. CDR3 DNA: TGTGCCAGCAGCCGGACAGAACAAGAGACCCAGTACTTC. This sequence encodes CASSRTEQETQYF.

This clonotype has more than one count but fewer than ten. This chain links TRBV5-1 with TRBJ2-2, with 7 bases identical to TRBD1. Germline V CDR1 and CDR2: SGHRS, YFSETQ. Unmatched junction bases numbered 8, after V lost 3 bases and J lost 6 bases. There are 15 residues in the CDR3. Here the CDR3 reads CASSSRQGTAGELFF. CDR3 DNA sequence: TGCGCCAGCAGCTCACGACAGGGTACCGCCGGGGAGCTGTTTTTT.

This clonotype was counted a few times. This sequence joins TRBV20-1 and TRBJ2-7; D gene ambiguous. Germline V CDR1 and CDR2: DFQATT, SNEGSKA (reference sequence). This CDR3 is built from 15 residues. The V end was cut by 6 bases, the J end by 5 bases, with 23 bases between. The CDR3 DNA sequence: TGCAGTGCAGCGCAACTTGACCTTCTTGAAGACGAGCAGTACTTC. It is translated as CSAAQLDLLEDEQYF.

This sequence joins TRBV27 and TRBJ2-3; tentatively, D is TRBD1 or TRBD2 (5 bases each). The CDR3 totals 17 residues. V shed 5 bases and J shed 0 bases, with 18 bases lying between them. Germline V lookup: CDR1 MNHEY, CDR2 SMNVEV (reference sequence). CDR3 in amino acids: CASSPIPGTQSTDTQYF. In DNA, the CDR3 is TGTGCCAGCAGTCCTATCCCCGGGACCCAAAGCACAGATACGCAGTATTTT.

The rearrangement links TRBV6-2 or TRBV6-3 to TRBJ2-1; TRBD2 agrees at 10 bases. The CDR3 has 19 residues. J gave up 5 bases and V 7 bases, and 20 bases lay outside the gene matches. CDR1 MNHEY and CDR2 SVGEGT come from the germline V gene. The CDR3 is CASTAAASGRGGLHNEQFF. The CDR3 coding sequence is TGTGCCAGCACCGCGGCGGCTAGCGGGAGAGGGGGGCTCCACAATGAGCAGTTCTTC.

The V and J genes are TRBV28 and TRBJ2-7, with D perhaps TRBD2 (7 bases). CDR1 and CDR2 (germline): MDHEN, SYDVKM. The CDR3 contains 14 residues. The CDR3 loop is CAWGPGGRNHEQYF. CDR3 DNA sequence: TGTGCTTGGGGGCCTGGCGGGAGAAATCACGAGCAGTACTTC.

This clonotype was detected many times. This chain links TRBV7-2 with TRBJ2-3; 9 nucleotides match TRBD2. Trimming took 0 bases from V and 6 from J; bases not matched to a gene: 4. Germline V gene lookup returns CDR1 SGHTA and CDR2 FQGNSA. The CDR3 loop spans 15 amino acids. The DNA of the CDR3 is TGTGCCAGCAGCTTAGCTAGCGGGAGTGCGGATACGCAGTATTTT. Its translation is CASSLASGSADTQYF.

The chain carries TRBV20-1 and TRBJ2-1; 7 nucleotides align to TRBD2. The CDR3 loop spans 14 amino acids. Germline V gene lookup returns CDR1 DFQATT and CDR2 SNEGSKA (reference sequence). J lost 4 bases, V lost 6 bases, and 9 bases had no gene match. The chain's CDR3 is CSAVETSSYNEQFF. For the CDR3, the DNA is TGCAGTGCCGTAGAGACTAGCAGTTACAATGAGCAGTTCTTC.